The 11 T cell receptor beta chains below come from one sample, sequenced in a study of cytomegalovirus exposure and HLA in healthy donors. Vbeta (60) and Jbeta (13) primers were used in the PCR. This table comes from immunoSEQ multiplex PCR, and its TCRdb copy is limited to in-frame clones, with some not included. The sample lists hundreds of thousands of clones; roughly 91% were seen once. The sample consisted of PBMCs. The origin of the receptors is a woman younger than 35 in good health and CMV-seronegative.

The gene calls are TRBV27 and TRBJ1-1, with D hard to call. CDR3 length equals 17 residues. The V gene's germline CDR1 is MNHEY and CDR2 SMNVEV (reference sequence). V was cut by 4 bases and J by 3 bases, with 21 bases left in between. This CDR3 is CASSSISQTHGDTEAFF. The CDR3 bases are TGTGCCAGCAGTTCTATATCTCAGACGCACGGGGACACTGAAGCTTTCTTT.

The chain carries TRBV5-1 and TRBJ2-7; 12 bases align to TRBD2. In germline, CDR1 is SGHRS, CDR2 YFSETQ. V gave up 4 bases and J gave up 0 bases; unmatched junction bases: 5. CDR3 length equals 16 residues. CDR3: CASSPGLAGPSYEQYF. The DNA for the CDR3 is TGCGCCAGCAGCCCAGGACTAGCGGGACCCTCCTACGAGCAGTACTTC.

The chain employs TRBV11-2 and TRBJ1-2; maybe TRBD1 (5 bases). The germline V gene encodes CDR1 SGHAT and CDR2 FQNNGV. This CDR3 has 14 amino acids. The ends were cut back, 4 bases at V and 8 bases at J, with 17 bases in the middle. Here the CDR3 DNA reads TGTGCCAGCAGCTCGCTCCGCGGGCGGGACGGCTACACCTTC. The encoded protein is CASSSLRGRDGYTF.

The CDR3 nucleotides read TGTGCCAGCAGTCTAATACAGGGGTCGGGGGGCTACACCTTC. It encodes CASSLIQGSGGYTF. The chain is built from TRBV28 and TRBJ1-2; 7 bases are a match to TRBD1. Germline CDR1 reads MDHEN; CDR2 reads SYDVKM. The CDR3 covers 14 residues. V gave up 5 bases and J gave up 8 bases; unmatched junction bases: 11.

The chain links TRBV19 to TRBJ2-3; D may be TRBD2 (5 bases). Trimming took off 4 bases at V and 3 bases at J, with 11 bases between the two ends. The CDR3 has 14 amino acids. From germline, CDR1 is LNHDA and CDR2 SQIVND (reference sequence). CDR3 protein: CASSRESLTDTQYF. The DNA for the CDR3 is TGTGCCAGTAGTAGGGAGAGTCTAACAGATACGCAGTATTTT.

The chain joins TRBV27 to TRBJ2-3, with 10 bases fitting TRBD2. CDR1 is MNHEY and CDR2 is SMNVEV in the germline V gene (reference sequence). The CDR3 length is 15 residues. V shed 6 bases, J shed 3 bases, and the junction held 6 bases outside the gene matches. CDR3 loop: CASRPGTSATDTQYF. The CDR3 DNA follows: TGTGCCAGCAGACCCGGGACTAGCGCTACAGATACGCAGTATTTT.

The V and J genes are TRBV10-3 and TRBJ2-3, with D possibly matching TRBD1 (5 bases). CDR1 is ENHRY and CDR2 is SYGVKD in the germline V gene. The V gene lost 6 bases and the J gene lost 2 bases, with 12 bases spanning the gap. This CDR3 is 14 amino acids long. This CDR3 reads CAIRGSGFTDTQYF. The CDR3 DNA reads as TGTGCCATCAGAGGGTCAGGGTTCACAGATACGCAGTATTTT.

The V and J genes are TRBV19 and TRBJ1-1; D gene unclear. V was trimmed by 8 bases and J by 1 base, leaving 20 bases between them. Germline V gene sequence: CDR1 LNHDA, CDR2 SQIVND (reference sequence). This CDR3 comprises 16 residues. CDR3 sequence: CASSNSTRTRNTEAFF. Written as DNA, the CDR3 is TGTGCCAGTTCCAACTCTACCCGAACGCGGAACACTGAAGCTTTCTTT.

V is TRBV9 and J is TRBJ2-1; 7 bases are a match to TRBD2. The germline V gene has CDR1 SGDLS and CDR2 YYNGEE. V trimming: 7 bases; J trimming: 0 bases; junction bases outside the gene matches: 4. The CDR3 is 14 amino acids. CDR3 amino acids: CASGGGNSYNEQFF. The CDR3 DNA sequence: TGTGCCAGCGGGGGGGGAAACTCCTACAATGAGCAGTTCTTC.

The chain recombines TRBV4-3 with TRBJ2-1; TRBD2 aligns across 7 bases. CDR1 is LGHNA and CDR2 is YSLEER in the germline V gene. There are 16 residues in the CDR3. The trim removed 0 bases at V and 5 bases at J, leaving 7 bases unmatched. This chain's CDR3 is CASSQEEGTTNNEQFF. DNA of the CDR3: TGCGCCAGCAGCCAAGAAGAAGGGACTACAAACAATGAGCAGTTCTTC.

V and J are TRBV7-2 and TRBJ2-5, with D maybe TRBD2 (6 bases). The CDR3 loop spans 14 amino acids. Germline assignment: CDR1 SGHTA and CDR2 FQGNSA. Trimming took off 3 bases at V and 2 bases at J, with 10 bases between the two ends. CDR3 in amino acids: CASSFGGRQETQYF. The DNA for the CDR3 is TGTGCCAGCAGCTTCGGAGGGAGGCAAGAGACCCAGTACTTC. Full variable domain (outside the CDR3, taken from reference TRBV7-2 and TRBJ2-5): GAGVSQSPSNKVTEKGKDVELRCDPISGHTALYWYRQSLGQGLEFLIYFQGNSAPDKSGLPSDRFSAERTGGSVSTLTIQRTQQEDSAVYLCASSFGGRQETQYFGPGTRLLVL.